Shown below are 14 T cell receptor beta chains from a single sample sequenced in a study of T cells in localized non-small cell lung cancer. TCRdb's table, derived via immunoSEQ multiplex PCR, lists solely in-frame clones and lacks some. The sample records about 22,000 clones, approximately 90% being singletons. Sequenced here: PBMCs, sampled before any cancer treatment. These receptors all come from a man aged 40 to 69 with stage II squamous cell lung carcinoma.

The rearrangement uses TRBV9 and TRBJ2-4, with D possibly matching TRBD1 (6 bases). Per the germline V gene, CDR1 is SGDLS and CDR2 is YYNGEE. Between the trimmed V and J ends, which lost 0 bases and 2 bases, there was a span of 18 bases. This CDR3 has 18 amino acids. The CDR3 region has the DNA TGTGCCAGCAGCGTAGGTGACAGGAGGATTGGGACCAAAAACATTCAGTACTTC. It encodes CASSVGDRRIGTKNIQYF.

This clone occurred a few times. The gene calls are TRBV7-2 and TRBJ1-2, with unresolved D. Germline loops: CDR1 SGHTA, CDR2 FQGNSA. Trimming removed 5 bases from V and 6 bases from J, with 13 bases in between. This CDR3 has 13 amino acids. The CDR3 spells CASSPDGSHGYTF. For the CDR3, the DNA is TGTGCCAGCAGCCCTGACGGGTCCCATGGCTACACCTTC. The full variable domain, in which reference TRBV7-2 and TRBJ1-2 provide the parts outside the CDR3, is GAGVSQSPSNKVTEKGKDVELRCDPISGHTALYWYRQSLGQGLEFLIYFQGNSAPDKSGLPSDRFSAERTGGSVSTLTIQRTQQEDSAVYLCASSPDGSHGYTFGSGTRLTVV.

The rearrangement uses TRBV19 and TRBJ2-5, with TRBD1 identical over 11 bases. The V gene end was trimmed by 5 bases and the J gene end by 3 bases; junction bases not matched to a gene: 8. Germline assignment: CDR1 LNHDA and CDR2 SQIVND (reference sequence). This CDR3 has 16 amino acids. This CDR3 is CASSLGQGGVKETQYF. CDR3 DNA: TGTGCCAGTAGTCTGGGACAGGGGGGTGTAAAAGAGACCCAGTACTTC.

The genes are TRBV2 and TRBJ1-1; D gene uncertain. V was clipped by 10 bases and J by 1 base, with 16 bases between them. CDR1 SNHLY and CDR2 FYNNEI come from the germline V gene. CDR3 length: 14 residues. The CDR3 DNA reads TGTGCCACCGGGGTGGAGGGAACGAACACTGAAGCTTTCTTT. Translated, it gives CATGVEGTNTEAFF. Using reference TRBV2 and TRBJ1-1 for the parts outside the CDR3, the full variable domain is EPEVTQTPSHQVTQMGQEVILRCVPISNHLYFYWYRQILGQKVEFLVSFYNNEISEKSEIFDDQFSVERPDGSNFTLKIRSTKLEDSAMYFCATGVEGTNTEAFFGQGTRLTVV.

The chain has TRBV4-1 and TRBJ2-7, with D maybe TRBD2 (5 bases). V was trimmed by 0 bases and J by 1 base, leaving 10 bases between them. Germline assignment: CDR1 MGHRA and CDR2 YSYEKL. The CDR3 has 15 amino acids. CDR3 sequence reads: CASSQDRLASYEQYF. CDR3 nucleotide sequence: TGCGCCAGCAGCCAAGATAGGCTAGCTTCCTACGAGCAGTACTTC.

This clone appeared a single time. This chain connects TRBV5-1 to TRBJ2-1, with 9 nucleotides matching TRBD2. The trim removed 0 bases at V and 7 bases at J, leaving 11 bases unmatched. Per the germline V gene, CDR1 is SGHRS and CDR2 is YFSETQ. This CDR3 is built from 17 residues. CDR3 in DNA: TGCGCCAGCAGCTTGGACTCTAGCGGGACTTTAGGGAATGAGCAGTTCTTC. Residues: CASSLDSSGTLGNEQFF.

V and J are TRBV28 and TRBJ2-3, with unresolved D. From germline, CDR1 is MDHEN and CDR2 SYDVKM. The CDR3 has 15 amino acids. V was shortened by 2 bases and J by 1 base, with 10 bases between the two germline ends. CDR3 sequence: CASSLKGSGTDTQYF. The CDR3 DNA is TGTGCCAGCAGTTTAAAAGGATCGGGCACAGATACGCAGTATTTT.

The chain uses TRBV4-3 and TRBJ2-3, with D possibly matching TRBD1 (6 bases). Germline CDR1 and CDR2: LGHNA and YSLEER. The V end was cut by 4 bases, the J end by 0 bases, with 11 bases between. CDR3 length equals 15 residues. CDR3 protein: CASSPIGGSTDTQYF. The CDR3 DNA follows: TGCGCCAGCAGCCCCATAGGGGGAAGCACAGATACGCAGTATTTT.

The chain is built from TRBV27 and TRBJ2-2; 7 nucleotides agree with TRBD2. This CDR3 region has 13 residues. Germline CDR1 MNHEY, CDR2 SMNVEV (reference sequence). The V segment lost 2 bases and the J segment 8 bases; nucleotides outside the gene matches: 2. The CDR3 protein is CASSLGAGGELFF. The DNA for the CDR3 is TGTGCCAGCAGTTTAGGAGCGGGAGGGGAGCTGTTTTTT.

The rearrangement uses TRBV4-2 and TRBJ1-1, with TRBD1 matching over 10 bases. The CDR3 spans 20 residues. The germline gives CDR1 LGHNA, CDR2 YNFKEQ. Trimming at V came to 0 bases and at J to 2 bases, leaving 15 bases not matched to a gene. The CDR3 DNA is TGTGCCAGCAGCCAAGAGATTCGGGGACCAGAGACAGGGGGCAACACTGAAGCTTTCTTT. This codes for CASSQEIRGPETGGNTEAFF.

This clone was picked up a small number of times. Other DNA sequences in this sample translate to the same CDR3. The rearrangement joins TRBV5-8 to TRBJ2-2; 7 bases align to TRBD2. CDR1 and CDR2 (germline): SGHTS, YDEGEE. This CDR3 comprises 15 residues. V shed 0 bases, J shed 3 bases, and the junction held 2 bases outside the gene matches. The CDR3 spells CASSLAGGYTGELFF. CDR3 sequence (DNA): TGTGCCAGCAGCTTGGCGGGAGGTTACACCGGGGAGCTGTTTTTT.

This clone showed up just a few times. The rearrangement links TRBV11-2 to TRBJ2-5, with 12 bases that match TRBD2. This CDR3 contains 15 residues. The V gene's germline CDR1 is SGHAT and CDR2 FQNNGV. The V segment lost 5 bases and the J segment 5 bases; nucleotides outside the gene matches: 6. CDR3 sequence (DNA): TGTGCCAGCAGCATGACTAGCGGGAGCCGGGAGACCCAGTACTTC. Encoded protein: CASSMTSGSRETQYF.

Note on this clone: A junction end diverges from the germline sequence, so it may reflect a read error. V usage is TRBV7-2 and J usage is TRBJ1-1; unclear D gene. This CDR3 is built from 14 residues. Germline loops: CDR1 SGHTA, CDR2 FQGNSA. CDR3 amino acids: CASTLGRGNTEAFF. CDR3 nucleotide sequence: TGTGCCAGCACCTTAGGGCGAGGGAACACTGAAGCTTTCTTT.

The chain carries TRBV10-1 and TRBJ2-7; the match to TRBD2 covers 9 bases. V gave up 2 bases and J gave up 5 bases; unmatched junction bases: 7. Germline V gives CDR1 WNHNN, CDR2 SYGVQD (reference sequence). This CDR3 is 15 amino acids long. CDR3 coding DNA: TGCGCCAGCAGTGAGGGGAGCGGGGGGTTCCACGAGCAGTACTTC. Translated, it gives CASSEGSGGFHEQYF.